This TCR beta chain stems from a study of ipilimumab plus nivolumab after autologous stem cell transplantation. Overall study: Both relapsed and primary refractory DLBCL were included.

The CDR3 consists of 11 residues. Patients got 3 mg/kg IV nivolumab weeks 1, 4, 7, 10, then biweekly through week 26. Sequencing used immunoSEQ multiplex PCR; TCRdb keeps in-frame clones, though not all of them. The sample shows approximately 80,000 clones, nearly 85% of them seen only once. The gene calls are TRBV12-2 and TRBJ2-5; TRBD2 is taken as the D call from the table, unchecked against the DNA. TRBV12-2 is annotated as a pseudogene. The TCR was taken from a male donor with diffuse large B-cell lymphoma. Sequencing used PBMCs, obtained in a trial of ipilimumab plus nivolumab as post-transplant consolidation. CDR3 in DNA: TGTGCAAGTGGGGGGGTATGGACCCAGTACTTC. This translates into CASGGVWTQYF.